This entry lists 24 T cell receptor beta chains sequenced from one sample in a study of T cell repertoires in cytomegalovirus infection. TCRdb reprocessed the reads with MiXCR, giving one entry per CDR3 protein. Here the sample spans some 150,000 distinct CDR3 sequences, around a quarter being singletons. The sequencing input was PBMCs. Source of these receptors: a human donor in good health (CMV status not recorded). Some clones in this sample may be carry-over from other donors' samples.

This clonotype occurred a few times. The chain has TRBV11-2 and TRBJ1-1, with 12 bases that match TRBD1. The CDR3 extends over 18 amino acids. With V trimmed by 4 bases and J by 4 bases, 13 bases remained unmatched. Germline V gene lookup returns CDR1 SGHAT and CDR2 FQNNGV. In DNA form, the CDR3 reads TGTGCCAGCAGCTCTCACACCGGGACAGGGGGCATGATCACTGAAGCTTTCTTT. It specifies CASSSHTGTGGMITEAFF.

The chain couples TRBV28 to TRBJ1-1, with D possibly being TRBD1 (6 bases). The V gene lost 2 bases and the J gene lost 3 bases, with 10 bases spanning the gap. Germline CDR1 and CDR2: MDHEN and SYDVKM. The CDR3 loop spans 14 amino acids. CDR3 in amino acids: CASSLPQGHTEAFF. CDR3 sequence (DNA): TGTGCCAGCAGTTTACCGCAGGGGCACACTGAAGCTTTCTTT.

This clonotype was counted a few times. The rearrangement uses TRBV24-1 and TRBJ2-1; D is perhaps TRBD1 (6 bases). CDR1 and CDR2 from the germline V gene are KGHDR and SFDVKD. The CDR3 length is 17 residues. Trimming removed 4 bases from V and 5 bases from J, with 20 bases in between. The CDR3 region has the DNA TGTGCCACCAGTGACCCAGGGGTCGCTACCCGGGACAATGAGCAGTTCTTC. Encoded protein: CATSDPGVATRDNEQFF.

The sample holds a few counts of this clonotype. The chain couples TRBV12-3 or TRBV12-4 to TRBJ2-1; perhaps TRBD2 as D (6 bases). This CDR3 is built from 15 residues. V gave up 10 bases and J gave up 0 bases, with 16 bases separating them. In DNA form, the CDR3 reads TGTGCCACCCGGAGGGGTGGGAGCTCCTACAATGAGCAGTTCTTC. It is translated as CATRRGGSSYNEQFF.

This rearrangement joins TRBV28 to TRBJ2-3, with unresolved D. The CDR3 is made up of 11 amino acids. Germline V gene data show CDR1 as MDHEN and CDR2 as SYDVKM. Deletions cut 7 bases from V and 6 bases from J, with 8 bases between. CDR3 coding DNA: TGTGCCAGCATGCGAATCGATACGCAGTATTTT. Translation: CASMRIDTQYF.

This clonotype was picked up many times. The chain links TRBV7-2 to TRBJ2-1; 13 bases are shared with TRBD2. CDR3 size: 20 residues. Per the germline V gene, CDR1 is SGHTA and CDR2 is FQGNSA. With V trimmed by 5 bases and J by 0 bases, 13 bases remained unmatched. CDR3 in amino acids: CASSLDGLAGVQGSYNEQFF. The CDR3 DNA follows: TGTGCCAGCAGCCTCGATGGACTAGCGGGAGTACAGGGCTCCTACAATGAGCAGTTCTTC.

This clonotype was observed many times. CDR3 residues: CASSLVSRGAGQNTGELFF. The DNA of the CDR3 is TGTGCCAGCAGCTTAGTCTCTCGGGGGGCCGGTCAGAACACCGGGGAGCTGTTTTTT. V usage is TRBV7-3 and J usage is TRBJ2-2, with a tentative D call TRBD2 (7 bases). Deletions cut 2 bases from V and 1 base from J, with 20 bases between. From germline, CDR1 is SGHTA and CDR2 FQGTGA. The CDR3 has 19 amino acids.

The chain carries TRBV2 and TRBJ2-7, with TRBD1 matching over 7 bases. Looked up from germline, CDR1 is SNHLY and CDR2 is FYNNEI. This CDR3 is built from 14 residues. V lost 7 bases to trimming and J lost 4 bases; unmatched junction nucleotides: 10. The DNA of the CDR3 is TGTGCCAGCAAAAGGGACAGCGGTGGGTACGAGCAGTACTTC. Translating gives CASKRDSGGYEQYF. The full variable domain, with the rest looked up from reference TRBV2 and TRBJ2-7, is EPEVTQTPSHQVTQMGQEVILRCVPISNHLYFYWYRQILGQKVEFLVSFYNNEISEKSEIFDDQFSVERPDGSNFTLKIRSTKLEDSAMYFCASKRDSGGYEQYFGPGTRLTVT.

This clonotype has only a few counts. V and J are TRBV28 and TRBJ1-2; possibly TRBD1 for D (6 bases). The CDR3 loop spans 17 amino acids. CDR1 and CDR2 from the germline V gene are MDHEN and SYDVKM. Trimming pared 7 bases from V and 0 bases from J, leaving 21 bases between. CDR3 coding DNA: TGTGCCAGCAAACAGTTGACGGGGGCCAGCTCTAACTATGGCTACACCTTC. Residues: CASKQLTGASSNYGYTF.

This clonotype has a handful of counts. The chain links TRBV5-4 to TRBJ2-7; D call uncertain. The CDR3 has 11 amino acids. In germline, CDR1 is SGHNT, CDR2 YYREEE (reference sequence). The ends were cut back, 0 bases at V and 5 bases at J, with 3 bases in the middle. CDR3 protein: CASSLANEQYF. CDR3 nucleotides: TGTGCCAGCAGCTTGGCTAACGAGCAGTACTTC.

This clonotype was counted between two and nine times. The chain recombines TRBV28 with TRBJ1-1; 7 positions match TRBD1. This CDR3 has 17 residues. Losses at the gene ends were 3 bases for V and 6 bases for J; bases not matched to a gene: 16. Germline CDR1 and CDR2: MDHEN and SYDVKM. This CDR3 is CASSFNWDPGTVPEAFF. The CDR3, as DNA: TGTGCCAGCAGTTTCAACTGGGACCCGGGGACAGTCCCTGAAGCTTTCTTT.

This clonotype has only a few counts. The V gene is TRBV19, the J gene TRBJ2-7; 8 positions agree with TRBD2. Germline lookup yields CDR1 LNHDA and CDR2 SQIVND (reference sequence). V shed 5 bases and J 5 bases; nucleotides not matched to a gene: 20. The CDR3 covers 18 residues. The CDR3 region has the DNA TGTGCCAGTAGTCCTCGGATTAGCGGGATAGGGATTAGAGACGAGCAGTACTTC. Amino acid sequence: CASSPRISGIGIRDEQYF. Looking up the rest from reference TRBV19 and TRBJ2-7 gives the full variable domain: DGGITQSPKYLFRKEGQNVTLSCEQNLNHDAMYWYRQDPGQGLRLIYYSQIVNDFQKGDIAEGYSVSREKKESFPLTVTSAQKNPTAFYLCASSPRISGIGIRDEQYFGPGTRLTVT.

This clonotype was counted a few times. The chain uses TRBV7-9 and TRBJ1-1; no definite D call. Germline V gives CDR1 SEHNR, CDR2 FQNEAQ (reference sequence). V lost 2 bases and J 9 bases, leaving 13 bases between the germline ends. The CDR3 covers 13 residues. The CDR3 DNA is TGTGCCAGCAGCTTAAGGACGGCCGGGCAAGCTTTCTTT. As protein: CASSLRTAGQAFF.

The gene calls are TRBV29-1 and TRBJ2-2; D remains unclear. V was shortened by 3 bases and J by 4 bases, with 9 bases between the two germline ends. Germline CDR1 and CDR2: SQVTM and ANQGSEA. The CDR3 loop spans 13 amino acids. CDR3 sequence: CSVDNRRTGELFF. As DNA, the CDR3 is TGCAGCGTTGATAACAGACGCACCGGGGAGCTGTTTTTT.

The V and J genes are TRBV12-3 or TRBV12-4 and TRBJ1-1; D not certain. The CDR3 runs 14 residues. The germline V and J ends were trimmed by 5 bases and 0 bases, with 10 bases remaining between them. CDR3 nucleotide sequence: TGTGCCAGCAGTACCTCAAGCTTGAACACTGAAGCTTTCTTT. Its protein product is CASSTSSLNTEAFF.

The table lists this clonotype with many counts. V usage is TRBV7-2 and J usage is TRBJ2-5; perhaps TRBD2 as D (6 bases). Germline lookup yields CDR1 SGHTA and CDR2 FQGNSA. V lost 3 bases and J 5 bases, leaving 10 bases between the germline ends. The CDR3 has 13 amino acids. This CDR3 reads CASSFGGPETQYF. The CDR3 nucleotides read TGTGCCAGCAGCTTCGGAGGGCCGGAGACCCAGTACTTC.

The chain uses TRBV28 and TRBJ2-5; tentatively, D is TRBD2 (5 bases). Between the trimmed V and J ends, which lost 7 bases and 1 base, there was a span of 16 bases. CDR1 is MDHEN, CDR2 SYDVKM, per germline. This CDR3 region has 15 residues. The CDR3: CASNPGGALQETQYF. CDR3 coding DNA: TGTGCCAGCAACCCCGGAGGCGCGCTCCAAGAGACCCAGTACTTC.

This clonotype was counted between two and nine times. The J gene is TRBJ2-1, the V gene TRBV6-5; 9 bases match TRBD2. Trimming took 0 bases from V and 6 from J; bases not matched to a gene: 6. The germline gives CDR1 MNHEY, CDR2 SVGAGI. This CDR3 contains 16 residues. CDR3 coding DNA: TGTGCCAGCAGTTACTCAGCGGGGGGTGGGTCCAATGAGCAGTTCTTC. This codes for CASSYSAGGGSNEQFF.

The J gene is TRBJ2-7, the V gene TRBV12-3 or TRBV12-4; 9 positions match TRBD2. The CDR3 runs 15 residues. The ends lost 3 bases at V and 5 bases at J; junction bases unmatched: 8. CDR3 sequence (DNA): TGTGCCAGCAGTTTGGTTGGTAGCGGGGGCCACGAGCAGTACTTC. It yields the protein CASSLVGSGGHEQYF.

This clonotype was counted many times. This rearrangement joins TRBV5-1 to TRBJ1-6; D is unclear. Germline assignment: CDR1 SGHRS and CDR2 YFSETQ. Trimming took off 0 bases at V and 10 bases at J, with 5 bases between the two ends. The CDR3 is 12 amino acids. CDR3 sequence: CASSLDRSPLHF. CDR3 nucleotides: TGCGCCAGCAGCTTGGACAGATCACCCCTCCACTTT. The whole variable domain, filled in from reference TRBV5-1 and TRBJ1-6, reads KAGVTQTPRYLIKTRGQQVTLSCSPISGHRSVSWYQQTPGQGLQFLFEYFSETQRNKGNFPGRFSGRQFSNSRSEMNVSTLELGDSALYLCASSLDRSPLHFGNGTRLTVT.

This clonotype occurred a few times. The CDR3 reads CASSFGIYNSPLHF. The CDR3 DNA is TGTGCCAGCAGTTTTGGGATCTATAATTCACCCCTCCACTTT. The chain combines TRBV28 with TRBJ1-6; D call uncertain. The CDR3 covers 14 residues. V lost 3 bases and J lost 3, with 6 bases in between. Germline V CDR1 and CDR2: MDHEN, SYDVKM.

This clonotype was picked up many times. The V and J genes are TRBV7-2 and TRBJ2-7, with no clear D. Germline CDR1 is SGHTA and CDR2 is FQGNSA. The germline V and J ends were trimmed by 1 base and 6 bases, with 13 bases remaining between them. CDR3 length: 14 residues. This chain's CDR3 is CASSLEATGREQYF. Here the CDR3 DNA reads TGTGCCAGCAGCTTAGAAGCCACCGGTCGCGAGCAGTACTTC.

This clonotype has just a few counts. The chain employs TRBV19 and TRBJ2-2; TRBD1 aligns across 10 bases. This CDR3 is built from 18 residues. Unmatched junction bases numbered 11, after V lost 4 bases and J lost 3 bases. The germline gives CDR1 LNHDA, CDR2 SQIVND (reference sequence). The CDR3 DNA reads TGTGCCAGTAGTAACCGGGACAGGGGCCAGTGGGACACCGGGGAGCTGTTTTTT. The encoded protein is CASSNRDRGQWDTGELFF.

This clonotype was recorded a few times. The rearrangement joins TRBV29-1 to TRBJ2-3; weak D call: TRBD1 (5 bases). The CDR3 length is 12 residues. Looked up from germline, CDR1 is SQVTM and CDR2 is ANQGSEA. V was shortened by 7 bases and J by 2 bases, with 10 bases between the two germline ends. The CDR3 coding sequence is TGCAGCGCTTCGGACAACACAGATACGCAGTATTTT. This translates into CSASDNTDTQYF.